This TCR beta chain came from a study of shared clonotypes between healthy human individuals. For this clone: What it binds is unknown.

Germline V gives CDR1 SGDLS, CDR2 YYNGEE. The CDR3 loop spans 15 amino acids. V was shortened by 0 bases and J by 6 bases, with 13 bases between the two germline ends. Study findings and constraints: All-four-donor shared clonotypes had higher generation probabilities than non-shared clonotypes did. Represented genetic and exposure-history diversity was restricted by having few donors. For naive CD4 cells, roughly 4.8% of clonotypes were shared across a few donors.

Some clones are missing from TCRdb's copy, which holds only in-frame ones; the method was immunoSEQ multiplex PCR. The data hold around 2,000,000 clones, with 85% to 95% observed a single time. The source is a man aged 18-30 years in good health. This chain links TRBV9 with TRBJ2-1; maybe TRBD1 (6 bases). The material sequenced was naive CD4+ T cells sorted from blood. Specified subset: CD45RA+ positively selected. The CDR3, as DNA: TGTGCCAGCAGCGTAGCCGGACAGTATAGCAATGAGCAGTTCTTC. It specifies CASSVAGQYSNEQFF.